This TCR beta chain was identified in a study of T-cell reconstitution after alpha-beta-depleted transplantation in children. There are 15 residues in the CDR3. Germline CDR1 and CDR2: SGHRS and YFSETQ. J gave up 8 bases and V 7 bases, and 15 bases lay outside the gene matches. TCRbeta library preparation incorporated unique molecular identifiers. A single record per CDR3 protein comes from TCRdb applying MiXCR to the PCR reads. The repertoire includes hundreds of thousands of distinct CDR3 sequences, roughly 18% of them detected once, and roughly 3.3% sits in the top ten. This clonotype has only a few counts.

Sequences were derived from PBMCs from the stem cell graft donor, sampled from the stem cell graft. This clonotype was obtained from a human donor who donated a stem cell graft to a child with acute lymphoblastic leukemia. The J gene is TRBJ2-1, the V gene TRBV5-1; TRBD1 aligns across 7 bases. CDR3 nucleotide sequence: TGCGCCAGCCTCAGGGGGACCGAGGCTGGTGATGAGCAGTTCTTC. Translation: CASLRGTEAGDEQFF. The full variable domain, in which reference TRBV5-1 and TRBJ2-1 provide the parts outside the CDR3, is KAGVTQTPRYLIKTRGQQVTLSCSPISGHRSVSWYQQTPGQGLQFLFEYFSETQRNKGNFPGRFSGRQFSNSRSEMNVSTLELGDSALYLCASLRGTEAGDEQFFGPGTRLTVL.